Listed here is a single T cell receptor beta chain. Its target is not known. This specimen belongs to a study of cytomegalovirus exposure and HLA in healthy donors. About the research overall: The platform used for the 120 or so validation repertoires matched that of the approximately 640 first-cohort repertoires, a later analysis reported. Points from the study as a whole: Among the CMV-associated chains, a few were confirmed in vitro as specific for CMV antigens. Some public TCRs appeared in many individuals, while most sequences were rare. There were 150 to 200 TCR beta chains listed as cytomegalovirus-associated.

Assay used: immunoSEQ multiplex PCR; TCRdb lists only in-frame clones, some missing. The table lists about 73,000 clones, roughly 90% of them singletons, with 3% to 4.5% in the top ten. Germline CDR1 WSHSY, CDR2 SAAADI. V lost 2 bases to trimming and J lost 5 bases; unmatched junction nucleotides: 1. The CDR3 runs to 13 residues. The receptor comes from a woman younger than 30 in good health and CMV-seropositive. The genes are TRBV10-2 and TRBJ1-1, with TRBD1 matching over 8 bases. Sequencing used PBMCs. The CDR3 coding sequence is TGCGCCAGCAGTGAGACAGGGGGGACTGAAGCTTTCTTT. Its protein is CASSETGGTEAFF.